The rows below give T cell receptor beta chains drawn from one sample of a study of vaccination and CD4 T cells after COVID-19. No cognate antigen is known for these TCRs. TCRdb analysed the PCR reads with MiXCR anew, one entry per CDR3 protein. Among just over 15,000 distinct CDR3 sequences, around 50% were seen once, and the ten largest hold about 12%. Sequencing used CD4+ T cells from blood, cultured in vitro. These receptors all stem from a human donor who had recovered from COVID-19. Each CDR3 is given with its conserved first and last residue. D genes are given only for firm matches. The size entry is marked missing in some rows and otherwise reads once, few, many or a size class.

TRBJ2-3 NA TRBV20-1 few CSAIRGSTDTQYF TGCAGTGCTATTCGAGGGAGCACAGATACGCAGTATTTT
TRBJ1-6 NA TRBV14 NA CASSQGRAYNSPLHF TGTGCCAGCAGCCAGGGACGGGCCTATAATTCACCCCTCCACTTT
TRBJ1-1 NA TRBV12-3/TRBV12-4 few CASSHSPQANTEAFF TGTGCCAGCAGCCATTCCCCACAGGCGAACACTGAAGCTTTCTTT
TRBJ2-7 NA TRBV20-1 NA CSARLAGYEQYF TGCAGTGCTAGATTGGCAGGCTACGAGCAGTACTTC
TRBJ1-4 TRBD1 TRBV5-1 NA CASSLEGRGEKLFF TGCGCCAGCAGCTTGGAGGGCAGGGGGGAAAAACTGTTTTTT
TRBJ1-6 NA TRBV5-5 once CASSRRAGEHYNSPLHF TGTGCCAGCTCACGTAGGGCAGGAGAACATTATAATTCACCCCTCCACTTT
TRBJ1-5 NA TRBV30 NA CAWSVSNQPQHF TGTGCCTGGAGTGTAAGCAATCAGCCCCAGCATTTT
TRBJ2-1 NA TRBV21-1 NA CASSTTGGGNEQFF TGTGCCAGCAGCACGACAGGGGGAGGGAATGAGCAGTTCTTC
TRBJ1-6 NA TRBV10-1 few CAGGSPLHF TGCGCCGGGGGATCACCCCTCCACTTT
TRBJ2-3 NA TRBV20-1 NA CSADQGGRADTQYF TGCAGTGCGGATCAAGGGGGAAGGGCCGATACGCAGTATTTT
TRBJ1-6 TRBD1 TRBV27 few CASRPGTGGNSPLHF TGTGCCAGCAGGCCCGGGACAGGGGGTAATTCACCCCTCCACTTT
TRBJ2-3 NA TRBV20-1 NA CSALGIIQGPDTDTQYF TGCAGTGCCCTGGGGATAATCCAGGGGCCCGACACAGATACGCAGTATTTT
TRBJ1-2 NA TRBV6-2/TRBV6-3 NA CASSYGQGFGFLGYTF TGTGCCAGCAGTTACGGCCAGGGATTCGGCTTTCTTGGCTACACCTTC
TRBJ1-5 TRBD1 TRBV6-1 NA CASRPRTGRDNQPQHF TGTGCCAGCAGGCCCCGGACAGGGAGGGACAATCAGCCCCAGCATTTT
TRBJ1-1 NA TRBV24-1 NA CATSDLQQGKNTEAFF TGTGCCACCAGTGATTTACAACAGGGAAAGAACACTGAAGCTTTCTTT
TRBJ2-7 TRBD1 TRBV30 once CAWRMTGVRNEQYF TGTGCCTGGAGGATGACAGGGGTTAGAAACGAGCAGTACTTC
TRBJ2-2 TRBD2 TRBV4-1 few CASSVRLADTGELFF TGCGCCAGCAGCGTACGACTAGCGGACACCGGGGAGCTGTTTTTT
TRBJ2-3 TRBD2 TRBV30 NA CASSQREQDTQYF TGTGCCTCCTCCCAGCGGGAGCAAGATACGCAGTATTTT
TRBJ2-7 NA TRBV19 NA CASSSIDNKTYEQYF TGTGCCAGTAGTTCGATAGACAACAAGACCTACGAGCAGTACTTC
TRBJ2-2 TRBD2 TRBV6-2/TRBV6-3 NA CASTTPGGKDGGELFF TGTGCCAGCACAACTCCGGGGGGGAAGGATGGCGGGGAGCTGTTTTTT
TRBJ2-3 TRBD2 TRBV7-3 NA CASSLGLAGVSDTQYF TGTGCCAGCAGCTTAGGGCTAGCGGGAGTATCCGATACGCAGTATTTT
TRBJ1-5 NA TRBV2 NA CASSMTADSNQPQHF TGTGCCAGCAGTATGACCGCAGATAGCAATCAGCCCCAGCATTTT
TRBJ1-2 TRBD1 TRBV6-5 NA CASSSGDRGQGYTF TGTGCCAGCAGTTCCGGGGACAGGGGGCAGGGCTACACCTTC
TRBJ1-5 TRBD1 TRBV20-1 NA CSAVRGADQPQHF TGCAGTGCAGTCAGGGGGGCTGATCAGCCCCAGCATTTT
TRBJ1-4 NA TRBV27 NA CASSWQGGEKLFF TGTGCCAGCAGTTGGCAGGGTGGTGAAAAACTGTTTTTT
TRBJ1-2 NA TRBV19 NA CASSRTDLWGGYTF TGTGCCAGTAGTCGGACAGACCTTTGGGGTGGCTACACCTTC
TRBJ1-6 TRBD1 TRBV28 NA CASTQGVMSNSPLHF TGTGCCAGCACCCAGGGGGTGATGAGTAATTCACCCCTCCACTTT
TRBJ2-2 TRBD1 TRBV20-1 NA CSARDYRQGNTGELFF TGCAGTGCTAGAGATTACAGACAGGGAAACACCGGGGAGCTGTTTTTT
TRBJ2-1 NA TRBV9 NA CASSLGLREGWHNEQFF TGTGCCAGCAGCCTGGGGCTAAGGGAAGGTTGGCACAATGAGCAGTTCTTC
TRBJ2-3 NA TRBV12-3/TRBV12-4 NA CASRLTGSDTQYF TGTGCCAGCAGGTTGACAGGCTCAGATACGCAGTATTTT
TRBJ1-5 NA TRBV6-1 few CASSDLAGLSNQPQHF TGTGCCAGCAGTGACTTGGCAGGGTTAAGCAATCAGCCCCAGCATTTT
TRBJ1-5 NA TRBV27 few CASRLRGGGQPQHF TGTGCCAGCAGGCTAAGGGGGGGCGGTCAGCCCCAGCATTTT
TRBJ1-1 NA TRBV27 few CASSLFPGLNTEAFF TGTGCCAGCAGTTTATTTCCAGGGCTGAACACTGAAGCTTTCTTT
TRBJ1-5 NA TRBV20-1 NA CSAPPDNILDRGNQPQHF TGCAGTGCCCCACCGGACAATATCCTCGATCGGGGCAATCAGCCCCAGCATTTT
TRBJ1-6 NA TRBV12-3/TRBV12-4 NA CASTSGSGSPLHF TGTGCCAGCACCTCGGGGAGCGGTTCACCCCTCCACTTT
TRBJ2-5 NA TRBV7-2 NA CASSPVGLGAGETQYF TGTGCCAGCAGCCCAGTGGGTTTGGGGGCGGGTGAGACCCAGTACTTC
TRBJ1-2 NA TRBV24-1 once CATSDRLAEGYTF TGTGCCACCAGTGATCGCCTGGCCGAAGGCTACACCTTC
TRBJ1-2 TRBD1 TRBV19 NA CASSTDRGDDYGYTF TGTGCCAGTAGTACAGACAGGGGAGACGACTATGGCTACACCTTC
TRBJ2-3 NA TRBV3-1 NA CASSQDLDSVSTDTQYF TGTGCCAGCAGCCAAGACCTTGACAGCGTTAGCACAGATACGCAGTATTTT
TRBJ2-3 TRBD2 TRBV30 NA CAWSVGLAGLTDTQYF TGTGCCTGGAGTGTTGGACTAGCGGGACTAACAGATACGCAGTATTTT
TRBJ1-5 NA TRBV19 NA CASSRRGPGNQPQHF TGTGCCAGTAGCCGCCGTGGGCCTGGGAATCAGCCCCAGCATTTT
TRBJ2-3 NA TRBV10-3 once CAISRSRDEDTQYF TGTGCCATCAGTCGTTCCCGGGACGAAGATACGCAGTATTTT
TRBJ2-7 NA TRBV10-3 NA CAISEGPEQYF TGTGCCATCAGTGAAGGGCCCGAGCAGTACTTC
TRBJ2-2 NA TRBV20-1 few CSAREISTPNTGELFF TGCAGTGCTAGAGAAATATCGACTCCGAACACCGGGGAGCTGTTTTTT
TRBJ1-2 NA TRBV20-1 NA CSARDQGEDGYTF TGCAGTGCTAGAGATCAAGGGGAAGATGGCTACACCTTC
TRBJ1-2 NA TRBV6-1 NA CASKQDYGYTF TGTGCCAGCAAGCAGGACTATGGCTACACCTTC